This T cell receptor beta chain was retrieved from a study of blood T cell repertoires in COVID-19. Whole-study context: Material from acute and convalescent COVID-19 was sourced from the United States, Italy and Spain. Nucleic acid was either cDNA or gDNA, and it came from T cells, B-cell-depleted T cells, or PBMCs.

The germline V gene has CDR1 SGDLS and CDR2 YYNGEE. Trimming took 4 bases from V and 3 from J, leaving 10 bases between them. The CDR3 extends over 13 amino acids. Sequenced by immunoSEQ multiplex PCR; TCRdb stores in-frame clones only, minus some. The sample has about 250,000 clones, around 89% seen once; the top ten hold around 0.8%. Sequencing was performed on peripheral blood. This TCR came from a young man with acute or convalescent COVID-19. V gene TRBV9 combines with J gene TRBJ1-1; the D is unclear. The CDR3 loop reads CASSPSAYTEAFF. The CDR3 nucleotides are TGTGCCAGCAGCCCTAGCGCTTACACTGAAGCTTTCTTT. Full variable domain (outside the CDR3, taken from reference TRBV9 and TRBJ1-1): DSGVTQTPKHLITATGQRVTLRCSPRSGDLSVYWYQQSLDQGLQFLIQYYNGEERAKGNILERFSAQQFPDLHSELNLSSLELGDSALYFCASSPSAYTEAFFGQGTRLTVV.